This T cell receptor (beta chain) is drawn from a study of CD8+ T cells in alopecia areata. Whole-study findings and limits: An increase in clonality over normal scalp was evident in lesional scalp, especially alopecia totalis/universalis.

Sequencing relied on a cDNA template that was reverse transcribed from extracted RNA. Data came from immunoSEQ multiplex PCR; TCRdb stores just in-frame clones and leaves some out. The table records 85,000 to 110,000 clones, 55% of them present only once. On this clone: No antigen is known for it.

V was clipped by 3 bases and J by 8 bases; unmatched bases: 11. Germline CDR1 reads GTSNPN; CDR2 reads SVGIG (reference sequence). The CDR3 runs 15 residues. Sequencing was done on a sample of CD4+ T cells sorted from blood. The sequence came from a human donor in good health. The chain uses TRBV30 and TRBJ1-2; TRBD1 matches 11 bases. This CDR3 reads CAWSTWDRGLLGYTF. The DNA for the CDR3 is TGTGCCTGGAGCACTTGGGACAGGGGGTTGCTCGGCTACACCTTC.